The present T cell receptor (beta chain) was sequenced within a study of OX40 agonist ivuxolimab in advanced cancers. Only in-frame clones appear in the TCRdb table, and some are missing; sequencing was by immunoSEQ multiplex PCR. Among more than 10,000 clones listed, about 85% were seen once. The CDR3 sequence is 13 residues long. The germline V gene encodes CDR1 SQVTM and CDR2 ANQGSEA. Trimming left V 3 bases short and J 7 bases short, with 12 bases between. This receptor was identified in an adult with an advanced solid tumor such as melanoma, head and neck, liver or kidney cancer. This material consisted of CD4+ or CD8+ T cells sorted from blood, taken in a trial of the OX40 agonist ivuxolimab. This chain connects TRBV29-1 to TRBJ2-2; D tentatively reads TRBD1 or TRBD2 (6 bases each). Written as DNA, the CDR3 is TGCAGCGTTGATTGGGGGGCGGGCGGGGAGCTGTTTTTT. This translates into CSVDWGAGGELFF.